The rows below give T cell receptor beta chains drawn from one sample of a study of identifying expanded T cells in peripheral blood. Clones were sequenced by immunoSEQ multiplex PCR, and TCRdb holds only the in-frame ones, with some missing. Of approximately 130,000 clones listed, around 88% are singletons. The sample consisted of blood. The receptors stem from a person aged 18-70 years in good health. CDR3s include the opening cysteine and the closing phenylalanine or tryptophan. A D gene is named only where the DNA matches it firmly. A row's size may be missing; if present it is once, few, many or a size class.

J: TRBJ2-7; size: -; D: -; V: TRBV20-1; DNA: TGCAGTGCTAGGGAGAGCGGAATTAAGTACTTC; CDR3: CSARESGIKYF
J: TRBJ1-1; size: many; D: TRBD1; V: TRBV10-3; DNA: TGTGCCATCAGACCCGGCACAGGGGCCACTGAAGCTTTCTTT; CDR3: CAIRPGTGATEAFF
J: TRBJ1-1; size: -; D: -; V: TRBV6-5; DNA: TGTGCCAGCAGTTACTCCTCAGGGGTCACTGAAGCTTTCTTT; CDR3: CASSYSSGVTEAFF
J: TRBJ2-7; size: -; D: TRBD2; V: TRBV9; DNA: TGTGCCAGCAGCTCCCGGGGCCGGGAGGGCGAGCAGTACTTC; CDR3: CASSSRGREGEQYF
J: TRBJ1-6; size: -; D: -; V: TRBV5-1; DNA: TGCGCCAGCAGCTTGGGTACATCCTATTCACCCCTCCACTTT; CDR3: CASSLGTSYSPLHF
J: TRBJ1-1; size: -; D: TRBD1; V: TRBV27; DNA: TGTGCCAGCAGTTTGCTGGGACAGGGCCGGAACACTGAAGCTTTCTTT; CDR3: CASSLLGQGRNTEAFF
J: TRBJ2-7; size: -; D: -; V: TRBV2; DNA: TGTGCCAGCAGGAAGGGTTTACAGGAAAATCTAGCCTACGAGCAGTACTTC; CDR3: CASRKGLQENLAYEQYF
J: TRBJ2-7; size: -; D: -; V: TRBV19; DNA: TGTGCCAGTAGTATTCTGGGAGACGAGCAGTACTTC; CDR3: CASSILGDEQYF
J: TRBJ2-5; size: once; D: TRBD1; V: TRBV7-7; DNA: TGTGCCAGCAGCCCTTTTTCAGGGACAGGGTTCCAAGAGACCCAGTACTTC; CDR3: CASSPFSGTGFQETQYF
J: TRBJ1-3; size: once; D: -; V: TRBV11-2; DNA: TGTGCCAGCAGCTTAGTTTCTGGAAACACCATATATTTT; CDR3: CASSLVSGNTIYF
J: TRBJ2-3; size: -; D: -; V: TRBV7-9; DNA: TGTGCCAGCAGCTTAAGGCAGGGAGAGGATACGCAGTATTTT; CDR3: CASSLRQGEDTQYF
J: TRBJ2-7; size: once; D: TRBD1; V: TRBV5-1; DNA: TGCGCCAGCAGCTTGGAACAGGGGGCCTACGAGCAGTACTTC; CDR3: CASSLEQGAYEQYF
J: TRBJ1-3; size: -; D: TRBD1; V: TRBV6-1; DNA: TGTGCCAGCAGCGTCGACAGGGCCTCTGGAAACACCATATATTTT; CDR3: CASSVDRASGNTIYF
J: TRBJ2-7; size: once; D: -; V: TRBV11-3; DNA: TGTGCCAGCAGCTTAGATGTAATTGGAGAGCAGTACTTC; CDR3: CASSLDVIGEQYF
J: TRBJ2-2; size: -; D: TRBD2; V: TRBV10-3; DNA: TGTGCCATCGGAGAGCGGGAGGGGATCCAAACCACCGGGGAGCTGTTTTTT; CDR3: CAIGEREGIQTTGELFF
J: TRBJ1-2; size: -; D: -; V: TRBV6-1; DNA: TGTGCCAGCAGTGCTACCCGAGAACATGGCTACACCTTC; CDR3: CASSATREHGYTF
J: TRBJ2-3; size: -; D: TRBD2; V: TRBV5-1; DNA: TGCGCCAGCAGCGGTCGACTAGCGGGGGAAGATACGCAGTATTTT; CDR3: CASSGRLAGEDTQYF
J: TRBJ2-3; size: -; D: TRBD1; V: TRBV28; DNA: TGTGCCAGCACCCCGGGACAGGGGACAGATACGCAGTATTTT; CDR3: CASTPGQGTDTQYF
J: TRBJ2-7; size: -; D: -; V: TRBV7-9; DNA: TGTGCCAGCAGCTCGAAAGTAGAGCAGTACTTC; CDR3: CASSSKVEQYF
J: TRBJ2-5; size: -; D: -; V: TRBV27; DNA: TGTGCCAGCAATGGGGGCGGAGGGGAGACCCAGTACTTC; CDR3: CASNGGGGETQYF
J: TRBJ2-3; size: -; D: TRBD1; V: TRBV18; DNA: TGTGCCAGCTCACCAGTACAGGGGCGGAGGACAGATACGCAGTATTTT; CDR3: CASSPVQGRRTDTQYF
J: TRBJ2-5; size: -; D: -; V: TRBV2; DNA: TGTGCCAGCAGTATACAGACCCAGTACTTC; CDR3: CASSIQTQYF
J: TRBJ2-1; size: once; D: TRBD2; V: TRBV7-2; DNA: TGTGCCAGCAGCTTTTTTTCAGCGGGAGTCAGTTACAATGAGCAGTTCTTC; CDR3: CASSFFSAGVSYNEQFF
J: TRBJ1-6; size: few; D: TRBD1; V: TRBV4-3; DNA: TGCGCCAGCAGCCAAGCTCACGGGACAGGTCATTATAATTCACCCCTCCACTTT; CDR3: CASSQAHGTGHYNSPLHF
J: TRBJ1-2; size: -; D: -; V: TRBV7-2; DNA: TGTGCCAGCAGCTTAGGGATTCAGAGGCATGGCTACACCTTC; CDR3: CASSLGIQRHGYTF
J: TRBJ1-4; size: once; D: -; V: TRBV27; DNA: TGTGCCAGCAGGGGGCTGCCTAATGAAAAACTGTTTTTT; CDR3: CASRGLPNEKLFF
J: TRBJ1-5; size: -; D: -; V: TRBV5-5; DNA: TGTGCCAGCACCCTCGGCGTCCCAGGGGCGGTGAGACCCCAGCATTTT; CDR3: CASTLGVPGAVRPQHF
J: TRBJ2-1; size: once; D: -; V: TRBV19; DNA: TGTGCCAGTAGTATCCTCCGTCACGGTCCGAGCTCCTACAATGAGCAGTTCTTC; CDR3: CASSILRHGPSSYNEQFF
J: TRBJ2-3; size: few; D: TRBD2; V: TRBV7-8; DNA: TGTGCCAGCAGCTTATATGGACTAGCGGGAGCCCCAGATACGCAGTATTTT; CDR3: CASSLYGLAGAPDTQYF
J: TRBJ1-1; size: -; D: TRBD1; V: TRBV28; DNA: TGTGCCGGCTCCGGGACAGGGGGAGTTTACGCTTTCTTT; CDR3: CAGSGTGGVYAFF
J: TRBJ2-5; size: -; D: TRBD2; V: TRBV9; DNA: TGTGCCAGCAGCGTATCCCACCCGACGGGAGGCGGAGAAGAGACCCAGTACTTC; CDR3: CASSVSHPTGGGEETQYF
J: TRBJ2-3; size: -; D: TRBD1; V: TRBV7-3; DNA: TGTGCCAGCAGCCCCGAAGGGACAGCCACAGATACGCAGTATTTT; CDR3: CASSPEGTATDTQYF
J: TRBJ1-1; size: -; D: -; V: TRBV29-1; DNA: TGCAGCGTTCCGAACGTATTAGACAGCTTTGAAGCTTTCTTT; CDR3: CSVPNVLDSFEAFF
J: TRBJ1-1; size: -; D: -; V: TRBV6-1; DNA: TGTGCCAGCAGTGCAGAGACCCGGGGAACTGAAGCTTTCTTT; CDR3: CASSAETRGTEAFF
J: TRBJ2-3; size: -; D: -; V: TRBV10-3; DNA: TGTGCCATCAGTGTTATGGTTTCAGATACGCAGTATTTT; CDR3: CAISVMVSDTQYF
J: TRBJ1-4; size: -; D: -; V: TRBV7-9; DNA: TGTGCCAGCAGCTTAGGCGGACAGTTCGGCGGTGAAAAACTGTTTTTT; CDR3: CASSLGGQFGGEKLFF
J: TRBJ2-7; size: -; D: -; V: TRBV29-1; DNA: TGCAGCGTGGAGGATGCCTACGAGCAGTACTTC; CDR3: CSVEDAYEQYF
J: TRBJ2-1; size: -; D: TRBD2; V: TRBV7-7; DNA: TGTGCCAGCAGCTTAGGTAGCGGGGGGGTTGATGAGCAGTTCTTC; CDR3: CASSLGSGGVDEQFF
J: TRBJ1-3; size: -; D: -; V: TRBV9; DNA: TGTGCCAGCAGCAGCACCGGTGCTAAGGGAAACACCATATATTTT; CDR3: CASSSTGAKGNTIYF
J: TRBJ2-6; size: -; D: TRBD1; V: TRBV5-4; DNA: TGTGCCAGCAGCAGCGGGACAGGGTCTGGGGCCAACGTCCTGACTTTC; CDR3: CASSSGTGSGANVLTF
J: TRBJ2-3; size: -; D: -; V: TRBV11-2; DNA: TGTGCCAGCAGCTCCTTGACTGGCGGAGGCCGCTGGGATACGCAGTATTTT; CDR3: CASSSLTGGGRWDTQYF
J: TRBJ1-3; size: -; D: -; V: TRBV5-1; DNA: TGCGCCAGCAGCTTGGCCCCGACTGAATCTGGAAACACCATATATTTT; CDR3: CASSLAPTESGNTIYF
J: TRBJ1-1; size: -; D: -; V: TRBV6-5; DNA: TGTGCCAGCAGTCGATGGACGAGGTCTGAAGCTTTCTTT; CDR3: CASSRWTRSEAFF
J: TRBJ1-1; size: -; D: -; V: TRBV19; DNA: TGTGCCAGTAGTATGGACCGGAGGGCGAACACTGAAGCTTTCTTT; CDR3: CASSMDRRANTEAFF
J: TRBJ2-7; size: -; D: -; V: TRBV2; DNA: TGTGCCAGCAGTGAAGGGAGTTACTACGAGCAGTACTTC; CDR3: CASSEGSYYEQYF
J: TRBJ2-3; size: -; D: -; V: TRBV11-3; DNA: TGTGCCAGCAGCTTGGCCCCCCAGGGGAGTCAGTATTTT; CDR3: CASSLAPQGSQYF
J: TRBJ2-1; size: -; D: -; V: TRBV25-1; DNA: TGTGCCAACCGATGTAACTCCTACAATGAGCAGTTCTTC; CDR3: CANRCNSYNEQFF
J: TRBJ2-1; size: -; D: TRBD1; V: TRBV14; DNA: TGTGCCAGCAGCCTATGGACAGGGAGCAATGAGCAGTTCTTC; CDR3: CASSLWTGSNEQFF
J: TRBJ2-5; size: -; D: -; V: TRBV4-3; DNA: TGCGCCAGCAGCCAAGATCTGGGAAGGGGCCAAGAGACCCAGTACTTC; CDR3: CASSQDLGRGQETQYF
J: TRBJ2-2; size: -; D: -; V: TRBV2; DNA: TGTGCCAGCACCGGGGGAAGTGACACCGGGGAGCTGTTTTTT; CDR3: CASTGGSDTGELFF